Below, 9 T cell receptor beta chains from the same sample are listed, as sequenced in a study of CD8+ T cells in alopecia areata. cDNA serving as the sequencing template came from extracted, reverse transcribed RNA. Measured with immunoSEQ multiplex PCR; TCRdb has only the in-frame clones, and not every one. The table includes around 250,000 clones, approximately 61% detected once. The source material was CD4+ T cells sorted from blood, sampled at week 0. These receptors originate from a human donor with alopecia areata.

The CDR3 coding sequence is TGTGCCAGCAGCTTAGAAGGTTCCAATCAGCCCCAGCATTTT. Its translation is CASSLEGSNQPQHF. J is TRBJ1-5 and V is TRBV7-9; D gene uncertain. V gave up 1 base and J gave up 3 bases, with 7 bases separating them. Germline CDR1 reads SEHNR; CDR2 reads FQNEAQ (reference sequence). The CDR3 has 14 amino acids.

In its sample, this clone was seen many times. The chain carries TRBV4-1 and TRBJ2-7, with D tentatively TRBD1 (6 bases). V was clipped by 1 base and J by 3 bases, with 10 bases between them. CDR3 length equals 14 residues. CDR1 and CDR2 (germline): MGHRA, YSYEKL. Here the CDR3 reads CASSQGLRGYEQYF. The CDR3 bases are TGCGCCAGCAGCCAAGGGCTCAGGGGCTACGAGCAGTACTTC.

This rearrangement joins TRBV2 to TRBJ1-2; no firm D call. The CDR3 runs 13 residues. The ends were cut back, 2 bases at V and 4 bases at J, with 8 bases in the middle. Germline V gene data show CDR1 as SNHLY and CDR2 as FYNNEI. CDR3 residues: CASSETYTYGYTF. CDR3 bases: TGTGCCAGCAGTGAAACGTATACCTATGGCTACACCTTC.

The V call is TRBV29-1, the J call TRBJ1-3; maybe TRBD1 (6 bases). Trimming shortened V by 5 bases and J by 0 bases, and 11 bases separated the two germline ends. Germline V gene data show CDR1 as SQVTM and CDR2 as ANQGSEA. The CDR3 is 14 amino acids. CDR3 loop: CSVTDSRSGNTIYF. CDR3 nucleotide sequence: TGCAGCGTTACGGACAGCCGCTCTGGAAACACCATATATTTT.

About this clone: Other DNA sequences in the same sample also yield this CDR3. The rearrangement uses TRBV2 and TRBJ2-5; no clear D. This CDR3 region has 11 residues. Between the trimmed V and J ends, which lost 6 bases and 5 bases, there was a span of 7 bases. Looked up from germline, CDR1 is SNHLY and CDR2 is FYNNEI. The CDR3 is CASSVGETQYF. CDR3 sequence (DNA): TGTGCCAGCAGCGTCGGGGAGACCCAGTACTTC.

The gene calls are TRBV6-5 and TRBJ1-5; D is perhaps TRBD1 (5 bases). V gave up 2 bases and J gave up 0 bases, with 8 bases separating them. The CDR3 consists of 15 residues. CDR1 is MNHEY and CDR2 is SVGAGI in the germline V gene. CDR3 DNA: TGTGCCAGCAGTTACAGCACAGGTAGCAATCAGCCCCAGCATTTT. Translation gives CASSYSTGSNQPQHF.

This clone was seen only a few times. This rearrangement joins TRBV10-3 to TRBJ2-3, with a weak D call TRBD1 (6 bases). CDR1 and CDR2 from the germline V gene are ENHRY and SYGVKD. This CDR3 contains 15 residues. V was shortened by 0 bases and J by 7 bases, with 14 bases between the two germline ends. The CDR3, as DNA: TGTGCCATCAGTGAGTCCCCGGCAGGGGAATATACGCAGTATTTT. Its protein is CAISESPAGEYTQYF.

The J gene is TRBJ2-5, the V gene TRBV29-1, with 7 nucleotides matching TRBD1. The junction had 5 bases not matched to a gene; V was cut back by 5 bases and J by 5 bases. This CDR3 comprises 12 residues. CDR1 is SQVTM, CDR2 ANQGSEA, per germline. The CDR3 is CSVSQGIETQYF. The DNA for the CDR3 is TGCAGCGTTTCACAGGGGATCGAGACCCAGTACTTC.

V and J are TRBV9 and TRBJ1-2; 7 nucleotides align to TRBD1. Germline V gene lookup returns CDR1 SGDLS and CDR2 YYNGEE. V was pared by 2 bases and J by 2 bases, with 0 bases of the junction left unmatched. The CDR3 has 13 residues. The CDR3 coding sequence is TGTGCCAGCAGCGTGACAGGGAACTATGGCTACACCTTC. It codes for CASSVTGNYGYTF.